One TCR beta chain is described in this entry. These data come from a study of blood T cell repertoires in COVID-19. At the level of the study: Donors in the United States, Italy and Spain gave samples during acute or convalescent COVID-19. In each case, the material was cDNA or gDNA derived from T cells, B-cell-depleted T cells, or PBMCs.

Repertoires were generated with immunoSEQ multiplex PCR, while TCRdb's copy carries only in-frame clones and drops some. Here the sample spans 200,000 to 250,000 clones, around 87% being singletons. This CDR3 is built from 17 residues. The trim removed 5 bases at V and 0 bases at J, leaving 10 bases unmatched. Germline CDR1 reads SGHAT; CDR2 reads FQNNGV. One Seattle source followed patients from active infection through their disease course. Sequencing was done on a sample of peripheral blood. The sequence was collected from a woman between 45 and 60 years old with COVID-19, enrolled during active disease. The chain couples TRBV11-2 to TRBJ2-3; TRBD2 matches at 8 bases. CDR3 residues: CASSPPGRGSSTDTQYF. The DNA of the CDR3 is TGTGCCAGCAGCCCCCCCGGGAGGGGGTCTAGCACAGATACGCAGTATTTT. Supplemented by reference TRBV11-2 and TRBJ2-3, the full variable domain reads EAGVAQSPRYKIIEKRQSVAFWCNPISGHATLYWYQQILGQGPKLLIQFQNNGVVDDSQLPKDRFSAERLKGVDSTLKIQPAKLEDSAVYLCASSPPGRGSSTDTQYFGPGTRLTVL.